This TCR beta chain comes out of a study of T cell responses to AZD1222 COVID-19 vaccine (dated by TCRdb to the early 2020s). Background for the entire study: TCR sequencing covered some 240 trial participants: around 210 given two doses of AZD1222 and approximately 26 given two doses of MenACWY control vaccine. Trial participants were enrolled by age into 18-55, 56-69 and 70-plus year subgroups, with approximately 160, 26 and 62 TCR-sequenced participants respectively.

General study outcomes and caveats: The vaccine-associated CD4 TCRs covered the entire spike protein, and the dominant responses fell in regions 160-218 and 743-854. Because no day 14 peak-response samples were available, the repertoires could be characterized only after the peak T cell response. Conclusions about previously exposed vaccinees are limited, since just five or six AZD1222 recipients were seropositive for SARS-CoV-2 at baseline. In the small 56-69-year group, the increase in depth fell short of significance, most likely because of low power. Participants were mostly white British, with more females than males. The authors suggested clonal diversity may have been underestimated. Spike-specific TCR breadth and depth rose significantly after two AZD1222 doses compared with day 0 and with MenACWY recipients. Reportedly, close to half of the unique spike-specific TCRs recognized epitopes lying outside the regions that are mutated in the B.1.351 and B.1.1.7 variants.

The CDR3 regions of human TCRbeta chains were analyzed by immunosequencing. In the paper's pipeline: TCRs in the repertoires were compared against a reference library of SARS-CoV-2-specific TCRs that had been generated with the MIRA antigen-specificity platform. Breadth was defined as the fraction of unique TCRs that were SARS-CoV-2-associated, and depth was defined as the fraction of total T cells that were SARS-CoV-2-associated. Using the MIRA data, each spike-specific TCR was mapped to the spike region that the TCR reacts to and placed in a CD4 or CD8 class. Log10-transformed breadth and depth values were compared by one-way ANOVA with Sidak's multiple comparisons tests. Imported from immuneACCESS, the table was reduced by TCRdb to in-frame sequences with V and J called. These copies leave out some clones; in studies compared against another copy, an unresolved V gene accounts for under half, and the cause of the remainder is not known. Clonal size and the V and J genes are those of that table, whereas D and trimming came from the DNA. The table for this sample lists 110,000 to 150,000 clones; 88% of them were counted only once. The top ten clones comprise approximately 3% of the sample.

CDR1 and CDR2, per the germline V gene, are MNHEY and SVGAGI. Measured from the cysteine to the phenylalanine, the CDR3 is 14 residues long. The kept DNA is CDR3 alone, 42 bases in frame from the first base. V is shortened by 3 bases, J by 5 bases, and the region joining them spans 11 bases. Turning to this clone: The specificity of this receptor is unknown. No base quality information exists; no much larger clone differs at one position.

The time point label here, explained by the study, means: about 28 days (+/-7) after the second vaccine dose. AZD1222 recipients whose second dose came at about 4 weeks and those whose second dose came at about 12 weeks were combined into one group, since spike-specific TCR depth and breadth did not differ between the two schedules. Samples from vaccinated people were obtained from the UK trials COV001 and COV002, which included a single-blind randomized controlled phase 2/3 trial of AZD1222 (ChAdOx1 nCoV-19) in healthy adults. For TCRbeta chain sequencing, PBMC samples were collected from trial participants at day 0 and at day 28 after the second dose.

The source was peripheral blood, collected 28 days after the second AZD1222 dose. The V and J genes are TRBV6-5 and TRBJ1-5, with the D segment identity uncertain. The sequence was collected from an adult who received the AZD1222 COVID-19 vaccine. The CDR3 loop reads CASSYARMDQPQHF. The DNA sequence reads TGTGCCAGCAGTTATGCCCGAATGGATCAGCCCCAGCATTTT.